Presented here are 14 T cell receptor beta chains from one specimen sequenced in a study of shared clonotypes between healthy human individuals. TCRdb's table, derived via immunoSEQ multiplex PCR, lists solely in-frame clones and lacks some. The data contain millions of clones, over 85% of them singletons. The sequencing input was naive CD4+ T cells from PBMCs. Sample subset: CD45RA+ positively selected. These receptors all stem from a man younger than 35 in good health. Some clones in this sample may be carry-over from other donors' samples.

V and J are TRBV11-3 and TRBJ2-2; TRBD2 matches 7 bases. J was trimmed by 0 bases and V by 3 bases; bases with no gene match: 10. Germline V lookup: CDR1 SGHNT, CDR2 YENEEA. CDR3 length: 18 residues. CDR3 DNA: TGTGCCAGCAGCTTTGGGCTAGCGGAGCGGTCGAACACCGGGGAGCTGTTTTTT. The encoded protein is CASSFGLAERSNTGELFF.

The chain couples TRBV7-9 to TRBJ2-3; no reliable D call. V lost 1 base and J 10 bases, leaving 9 bases between the germline ends. This CDR3 region has 12 residues. CDR1 is SEHNR, CDR2 FQNEAQ, per germline (reference sequence). This CDR3 is CASSLGYTAQYF. The DNA of the CDR3 is TGTGCCAGCAGCTTAGGGTATACGGCGCAGTATTTT.

Points on this clone: The sample carries other DNA sequences with the same CDR3. The chain employs TRBV5-1 and TRBJ2-5; no clear D. Germline CDR1 reads SGHRS; CDR2 reads YFSETQ. The CDR3 length is 13 residues. The V end lost 1 base, the J end lost 2 bases, and 6 bases lay between the germline ends. The CDR3 reads CASSLTVQETQYF. CDR3 coding DNA: TGCGCCAGCAGCTTGACGGTACAAGAGACCCAGTACTTC. Complete variable domain (other parts from reference TRBV5-1 and TRBJ2-5): KAGVTQTPRYLIKTRGQQVTLSCSPISGHRSVSWYQQTPGQGLQFLFEYFSETQRNKGNFPGRFSGRQFSNSRSEMNVSTLELGDSALYLCASSLTVQETQYFGPGTRLLVL.

J is TRBJ2-3 and V is TRBV6-1; 8 bases line up with TRBD2. CDR1 is MNHNS, CDR2 SASEGT, per germline. This CDR3 contains 15 residues. J gave up 2 bases and V 3 bases, and 4 bases lay outside the gene matches. CDR3 in DNA: TGTGCCAGCAGTGATTTAGCGGGATACACAGATACGCAGTATTTT. It yields the protein CASSDLAGYTDTQYF.

V is TRBV28 and J is TRBJ2-7; 7 positions match TRBD2. CDR1 is MDHEN and CDR2 is SYDVKM in the germline V gene. Trimming cost V 2 bases and J 3 bases; bases outside gene matches: 4. The CDR3 length is 14 residues. The CDR3 spells CASSLAGDYYEQYF. CDR3 sequence (DNA): TGTGCCAGCAGTTTAGCGGGAGATTACTACGAGCAGTACTTC.

CDR3 region: CASSLGIKRGQETQYF. CDR3 in DNA: TGTGCCAGCAGCTTGGGCATCAAGCGGGGCCAAGAGACCCAGTACTTC. V gene TRBV5-8 combines with J gene TRBJ2-5; 7 bases are shared with TRBD2. The CDR3 consists of 16 residues. Germline assignment: CDR1 SGHTS and CDR2 YDEGEE. Trimming cost V 0 bases and J 1 base; bases outside gene matches: 6.

On this clone: This sample also contains other DNA sequences that code for the same CDR3. The chain uses TRBV30 and TRBJ2-7, with D possibly matching TRBD1 (6 bases). The CDR3 runs 12 residues. Germline V gene lookup returns CDR1 GTSNPN and CDR2 SVGIG (reference sequence). Trimming shortened V by 1 base and J by 4 bases, and 8 bases separated the two germline ends. CDR3 in DNA: TGTGCCTGGAGTGCGCAGGGGTACGAGCAGTACTTC. Amino acid sequence: CAWSAQGYEQYF.

The chain carries TRBV6-5 and TRBJ1-2; D perhaps matches TRBD1 (5 bases). The CDR3 length is 15 residues. Trimming took off 4 bases at V and 0 bases at J, with 12 bases between the two ends. Germline V lookup: CDR1 MNHEY, CDR2 SVGAGI. The CDR3 nucleotides read TGTGCCAGCAGTTGGACCGGGACCCCTAACTATGGCTACACCTTC. Its translation: CASSWTGTPNYGYTF.

The V gene is TRBV7-3, the J gene TRBJ2-3; D is ambiguous. This CDR3 has 13 residues. Deletions cut 2 bases from V and 6 bases from J, with 9 bases between. CDR1 and CDR2 from the germline V gene are SGHTA and FQGTGA. CDR3 in amino acids: CASSLFATDTQYF. For the CDR3, the DNA is TGTGCCAGCAGCTTATTCGCGACTGATACGCAGTATTTT. The entire variable domain, with the rest obtained from reference TRBV7-3 and TRBJ2-3, is as follows: GAGVSQTPSNKVTEKGKYVELRCDPISGHTALYWYRQSLGQGPEFLIYFQGTGAADDSGLPNDRFFAVRPEGSVSTLKIQRTERGDSAVYLCASSLFATDTQYFGPGTRLTVL.

The V and J genes are TRBV6-1 and TRBJ1-1; TRBD1 might be the D (5 bases). The V gene's germline CDR1 is MNHNS and CDR2 SASEGT. CDR3 size: 14 residues. Trimming removed 8 bases from V and 5 bases from J, with 18 bases in between. Here the CDR3 reads CASVIGGSRTEAFF. The CDR3 region has the DNA TGTGCCAGCGTGATTGGGGGTTCGAGGACTGAAGCTTTCTTT.

The chain joins TRBV9 to TRBJ1-5; TRBD1 is a possible D gene (6 bases). This CDR3 is built from 16 residues. With 3 bases removed from V and 3 bases from J, the gap between germline ends came to 16 bases. Germline CDR1 is SGDLS and CDR2 is YYNGEE. As DNA, the CDR3 is TGTGCCAGCAGCGAGGGGGGGTCGGTCCTCAATCAGCCCCAGCATTTT. Its translation is CASSEGGSVLNQPQHF.

The V and J genes are TRBV28 and TRBJ2-7; D not resolved. This CDR3 is built from 12 residues. V gave up 3 bases and J gave up 13 bases, with 16 bases separating them. Germline CDR1 MDHEN, CDR2 SYDVKM. CDR3 nucleotides: TGTGCCAGCAGTTTTCTGCCAGGCGAACATTACTTC. This sequence encodes CASSFLPGEHYF.

The chain employs TRBV7-3 and TRBJ2-1; D may correspond to TRBD1 or TRBD2 (6 bases each). This CDR3 is built from 15 residues. V was trimmed by 0 bases and J by 7 bases, leaving 13 bases between them. CDR1 is SGHTA, CDR2 FQGTGA, per germline. The CDR3 DNA reads TGTGCCAGCAGCTTAACGAGGGGGGTAGGTAATGAGCAGTTCTTC. Protein sequence: CASSLTRGVGNEQFF.

On this clone: Different DNA sequences within this sample yield the same CDR3. The V and J genes are TRBV5-1 and TRBJ2-2; no definite D call. CDR1 and CDR2 (germline): SGHRS, YFSETQ. The V end lost 0 bases, the J end lost 2 bases, and 8 bases lay between the germline ends. The length of the CDR3 is 15 residues. The CDR3, as DNA: TGCGCCAGCAGCTTGGGGGCCGGTAACACCGGGGAGCTGTTTTTT. It translates to CASSLGAGNTGELFF.